Listed here are 27 T cell receptor beta chains from one sample, sequenced in a study of T cell responses to AZD1222 COVID-19 vaccine. Produced via immunoSEQ multiplex PCR; TCRdb's table is partial and in-frame only. Among roughly 160,000 clones listed, over 75% were seen once. The specimen comprised peripheral blood, sampled 28 days after the second AZD1222 dose. Receptor source: an adult who received the AZD1222 COVID-19 vaccine.

This chain connects TRBV5-5 to TRBJ1-5; TRBD1 is a possible D gene (5 bases). The CDR3 has 15 residues. V lost 5 bases and J lost 0, with 12 bases in between. Per the germline V gene, CDR1 is SGHKS and CDR2 is YYEKEE (reference sequence). CDR3 loop: CASSSDRDSNQPQHF. In DNA, the CDR3 is TGTGCCAGCAGTTCCGACAGAGATAGCAATCAGCCCCAGCATTTT.

The CDR3 spells CASSFSGATYNEQFF. CDR3 nucleotides: TGCGCCAGCAGCTTTAGCGGGGCCACCTACAATGAGCAGTTCTTC. The chain has TRBV5-1 and TRBJ2-1; 8 nucleotides align to TRBD2. Germline values: CDR1 SGHRS, CDR2 YFSETQ. Trimming took 2 bases from V and 2 from J; bases not matched to a gene: 3. The CDR3 loop spans 15 amino acids.

This rearrangement joins TRBV9 to TRBJ1-2; 7 positions agree with TRBD1. V shed 3 bases and J 2 bases; nucleotides not matched to a gene: 7. Per germline, CDR1 SGDLS and CDR2 YYNGEE. The CDR3 length is 15 residues. The CDR3 DNA follows: TGTGCCAGCAGCGAGTCTCCACAGGGGAACTATGGCTACACCTTC. The encoded protein is CASSESPQGNYGYTF.

This chain uses TRBV5-5 with TRBJ2-2; D not certain. V lost 2 bases and J 1 base, leaving 9 bases between the germline ends. This CDR3 region has 15 residues. Germline V gene data show CDR1 as SGHKS and CDR2 as YYEKEE (reference sequence). CDR3 in DNA: TGTGCCAGCAGCTTTAGGTGGCAGAACACCGGGGAGCTGTTTTTT. Translated, it gives CASSFRWQNTGELFF.

The genes are TRBV11-3 and TRBJ1-1, with 8 bases lining up with TRBD1. The junction had 3 bases not matched to a gene; V was cut back by 5 bases and J by 4 bases. The CDR3 contains 13 residues. CDR1 SGHNT and CDR2 YENEEA come from the germline V gene. As DNA, the CDR3 is TGTGCCAGCAGCGCAACAGGGGGCACTGAAGCTTTCTTT. Its translation is CASSATGGTEAFF.

CDR3 region: CASSAGGTEAFF. CDR3 nucleotides: TGTGCCAGCAGCGCAGGGGGCACTGAAGCTTTCTTT. This chain uses TRBV9 with TRBJ1-1, with TRBD1 matching over 7 bases. Per germline, CDR1 SGDLS and CDR2 YYNGEE. The CDR3 covers 12 residues. J lost 4 bases, V lost 3 bases, and 0 bases had no gene match.

The chain carries TRBV5-4 and TRBJ2-3, with TRBD2 matching 7 bases. The CDR3 is 16 residues long. In germline, CDR1 is SGHNT, CDR2 YYREEE (reference sequence). Unmatched junction bases numbered 9, after V lost 2 bases and J lost 3 bases. In DNA form, the CDR3 reads TGTGCCAGCAGCTTAGTGGGGGGGAGGCGGACAGATACGCAGTATTTT. Residues: CASSLVGGRRTDTQYF.

The chain is built from TRBV4-2 and TRBJ2-7, with D unclear. The CDR3 sequence is 15 residues long. CDR1 and CDR2 from the germline V gene are LGHNA and YNFKEQ. The ends were cut back, 0 bases at V and 3 bases at J, with 12 bases in the middle. CDR3 nucleotide sequence: TGTGCCAGCAGCCAAGAGGCCGCAGTTAGCTACGAGCAGTACTTC. Protein: CASSQEAAVSYEQYF.

The chain combines TRBV30 with TRBJ1-2; D unclear. The CDR3 is made up of 11 amino acids. V lost 3 bases, J lost 7 bases, and 9 bases lay in between. Germline V gives CDR1 GTSNPN, CDR2 SVGIG (reference sequence). The CDR3 spells CAWRGAGGYTF. DNA for the CDR3: TGTGCCTGGAGGGGAGCAGGTGGCTACACCTTC. The full variable domain, in which reference TRBV30 and TRBJ1-2 provide the parts outside the CDR3, is SQTIHQWPATLVQPVGSPLSLECTVEGTSNPNLYWYRQAAGRGLQLLFYSVGIGQISSEVPQNLSASRPQDRQFILSSKKLLLSDSGFYLCAWRGAGGYTFGSGTRLTVV.

The chain carries TRBV13 and TRBJ2-1; D remains unclear. The CDR3 totals 11 residues. The germline gives CDR1 PRHDT, CDR2 FYEKMQ (reference sequence). Trimming shortened V by 4 bases and J by 8 bases, and 6 bases separated the two germline ends. CDR3 nucleotide sequence: TGTGCCAGCAGCTCCGCGGATGAGCAGTTCTTC. Its protein product is CASSSADEQFF.

This chain uses TRBV6-5 with TRBJ2-1; TRBD2 matches 15 bases. Trimming cost V 5 bases and J 13 bases; bases outside gene matches: 6. This CDR3 spans 14 amino acids. Germline lookup yields CDR1 MNHEY and CDR2 SVGAGI. The CDR3, as DNA: TGTGCCAGCAGTCCAGGGACTAGCGGGGGGCCTCAGTTCTTC. Translating gives CASSPGTSGGPQFF.

V and J are TRBV6-6 and TRBJ1-1; no clear D. The V end was cut by 2 bases, the J end by 1 base, with 11 bases between. The CDR3 is 15 residues long. Germline values: CDR1 MNHNY, CDR2 SVGAGI (reference sequence). CDR3 residues: CASSYGRSRNTEAFF. In DNA form, the CDR3 reads TGTGCCAGCAGTTACGGAAGGAGTAGGAACACTGAAGCTTTCTTT.

The chain employs TRBV6-6 and TRBJ2-1; no clear D gene. CDR1 is MNHNY, CDR2 SVGAGI, per germline (reference sequence). With 2 bases removed from V and 10 bases from J, the gap between germline ends came to 12 bases. The CDR3 consists of 13 residues. The CDR3 sequence: CASSYDRLGEQFF. CDR3 in DNA: TGTGCCAGCAGTTACGACCGATTGGGGGAGCAGTTCTTC.

The chain combines TRBV6-5 with TRBJ1-3; D is unclear. This CDR3 has 16 residues. Germline V lookup: CDR1 MNHEY, CDR2 SVGAGI. Trimming left V 0 bases short and J 2 bases short, with 11 bases between. CDR3 in amino acids: CASSYSISATGNTIYF. CDR3 DNA sequence: TGTGCCAGCAGTTACTCGATATCAGCCACTGGAAACACCATATATTTT.

The chain joins TRBV3-1 (or the pseudogene TRBV3-2) to TRBJ1-6, with D unresolved. V dropped 1 base and J dropped 4 bases, with 14 bases sitting between them. The CDR3 consists of 17 residues. Per germline, CDR1 LGHDT and CDR2 YNNKEL (reference sequence). CDR3 DNA sequence: TGTGCCAGCAGCCAAGGACCCCCTGGTAGATATAATTCACCCCTCCACTTT. It is translated as CASSQGPPGRYNSPLHF.

CDR3 nucleotides: TGTGCCAGCAGTGGGGGCAGGGCCTTGCCGAACACTGAAGCTTTCTTT. This codes for CASSGGRALPNTEAFF. The gene calls are TRBV2 and TRBJ1-1, with D possibly being TRBD1 (5 bases). Trimming removed 4 bases at V and 1 base at J, with 16 bases between. The CDR3 is 16 residues long. Germline V gene data show CDR1 as SNHLY and CDR2 as FYNNEI. The full variable domain, its missing parts supplied by reference TRBV2 and TRBJ1-1, is EPEVTQTPSHQVTQMGQEVILRCVPISNHLYFYWYRQILGQKVEFLVSFYNNEISEKSEIFDDQFSVERPDGSNFTLKIRSTKLEDSAMYFCASSGGRALPNTEAFFGQGTRLTVV.

The chain combines TRBV27 with TRBJ2-1, with TRBD1 identical over 8 bases. CDR1 is MNHEY and CDR2 is SMNVEV in the germline V gene (reference sequence). With V trimmed by 4 bases and J by 9 bases, 11 bases remained unmatched. This CDR3 contains 15 residues. Here the CDR3 reads CASSSISDRDSEQFF. The CDR3 nucleotides read TGTGCCAGCAGTTCTATCTCGGACAGGGATAGTGAGCAGTTCTTC.

This clone occurred once. This chain connects TRBV5-8 to TRBJ1-2; D remains ambiguous. CDR3 size: 11 residues. Trimming took 6 bases from V and 4 from J, leaving 7 bases between them. The germline CDR1 and CDR2 sequences are SGHTS and YDEGEE. Here the CDR3 DNA reads TGTGCCAGCACCCCAAGCTATGGCTACACCTTC. Protein: CASTPSYGYTF.

This chain uses TRBV9 with TRBJ2-7; tentatively, D is TRBD2 (5 bases). V dropped 4 bases and J dropped 2 bases, with 13 bases sitting between them. Germline V gene sequence: CDR1 SGDLS, CDR2 YYNGEE. The CDR3 extends over 14 amino acids. The CDR3 region has the DNA TGTGCCAGCAGCCATAGGACGGGGACCTACGAGCAGTACTTC. Its translation is CASSHRTGTYEQYF.

V usage is TRBV30 and J usage is TRBJ1-1; maybe TRBD1 (5 bases). The CDR3 is 15 amino acids. CDR1 and CDR2 from the germline V gene are GTSNPN and SVGIG (reference sequence). Trimming removed 3 bases from V and 5 bases from J, with 19 bases in between. The CDR3 DNA follows: TGTGCCTGGAGATTTCAGGGACTCCTTAAGACTGAAGCTTTCTTT. Its translation: CAWRFQGLLKTEAFF.

This chain links TRBV19 with TRBJ2-4; TRBD1 agrees at 12 bases. The germline CDR1 and CDR2 sequences are LNHDA and SQIVND (reference sequence). V was pared by 5 bases and J by 2 bases, with 7 bases of the junction left unmatched. This CDR3 comprises 17 residues. CDR3 DNA sequence: TGTGCCAGTAGTCCCCGGGACAGGGGGCTTACCAAAAACATTCAGTACTTC. It specifies CASSPRDRGLTKNIQYF.

This rearrangement joins TRBV6-4 to TRBJ2-5; the D gene is possibly TRBD1 (7 bases). With 0 bases removed from V and 5 bases from J, the gap between germline ends came to 13 bases. This CDR3 contains 15 residues. Germline V CDR1 and CDR2: MRHNA, SNTAGT. The CDR3 DNA is TGTGCCAGCAGTGACTCGGCAGGGGGGTTGGAGACCCAGTACTTC. Translation gives CASSDSAGGLETQYF.

CDR3 residues: CASSQDAGSLILFF. CDR3 DNA sequence: TGTGCCAGCAGCCAGGATGCCGGGAGTCTCATACTGTTTTTT. This chain connects TRBV4-2 to TRBJ1-4; D gene ambiguous. The CDR3 runs 14 residues. V lost 3 bases, J lost 13 bases, and 18 bases lay in between. CDR1 LGHNA and CDR2 YNFKEQ come from the germline V gene.

The rearrangement links TRBV6-5 to TRBJ1-2; 7 bases match TRBD1. Germline V gene sequence: CDR1 MNHEY, CDR2 SVGAGI. V trimming: 4 bases; J trimming: 4 bases; junction bases outside the gene matches: 12. The CDR3 has 16 residues. The CDR3 region is CASSFLQGRSTYGYTF. The CDR3 region has the DNA TGTGCCAGCAGTTTCCTACAGGGGCGATCCACCTATGGCTACACCTTC.

This chain joins TRBV7-9 and TRBJ1-2, with a tentative D call TRBD1 (5 bases). Trimming took 3 bases from V and 5 from J, leaving 19 bases between them. This CDR3 region has 16 residues. Germline CDR1 and CDR2: SEHNR and FQNEAQ (reference sequence). The CDR3 loop reads CASSFGSVTALYGYTF. Here the CDR3 DNA reads TGTGCCAGCAGCTTTGGTAGCGTGACAGCCCTTTATGGCTACACCTTC. The full variable domain, with the rest looked up from reference TRBV7-9 and TRBJ1-2, is DTGVSQNPRHKITKRGQNVTFRCDPISEHNRLYWYRQTLGQGPEFLTYFQNEAQLEKSRLLSDRFSAERPKGSFSTLEIQRTEQGDSAMYLCASSFGSVTALYGYTFGSGTRLTVV.

The rearrangement links TRBV6-5 to TRBJ1-1; no definite D call. From germline, CDR1 is MNHEY and CDR2 SVGAGI. The V end lost 11 bases, the J end lost 5 bases, and 21 bases lay between the germline ends. The CDR3 has 14 amino acids. The CDR3 DNA reads as TGTGCCGTGGAAACCGCGACCGGGAGAACTGAAGCTTTCTTT. It yields the protein CAVETATGRTEAFF.

The V and J genes are TRBV5-1 and TRBJ2-3; 8 bases line up with TRBD2. Per the germline V gene, CDR1 is SGHRS and CDR2 is YFSETQ. J was trimmed by 5 bases and V by 3 bases; bases with no gene match: 11. The CDR3 contains 16 residues. The CDR3 is CASSSGYGGAGDTQYF. DNA for the CDR3: TGCGCCAGCAGCTCCGGTTACGGGGGGGCCGGAGATACGCAGTATTTT. The whole variable domain, filled in from reference TRBV5-1 and TRBJ2-3, reads KAGVTQTPRYLIKTRGQQVTLSCSPISGHRSVSWYQQTPGQGLQFLFEYFSETQRNKGNFPGRFSGRQFSNSRSEMNVSTLELGDSALYLCASSSGYGGAGDTQYFGPGTRLTVL.